Presented here are 28 T cell receptor beta chains from one specimen sequenced in a study of response to subunit inactivated influenza vaccine. TCRdb called the RT-PCR reads again in MiXCR, with one record for every CDR3 protein. Here the sample spans approximately 310,000 distinct CDR3 sequences, just over 20% being singletons. The material sequenced was PBMCs from blood, taken approximately 22 months after vaccination. The receptor source for this set is a man aged 50 to 75 who received an inactivated influenza vaccine.

This clonotype was counted many times. The CDR3 DNA reads as TGTGCCACCAGAGGCGGGAGGAACACTGAAGCTTTCTTT. This translates into CATRGGRNTEAFF. This chain uses TRBV24-1 with TRBJ1-1; D unclear. This CDR3 spans 13 amino acids. V lost 7 bases, J lost 1 base, and 9 bases lay in between. CDR1 and CDR2 (germline): KGHDR, SFDVKD.

This clonotype appeared a few times. This sequence joins TRBV29-1 and TRBJ1-1; D gene uncertain. Deletions cut 4 bases from V and 0 bases from J, with 9 bases between. The CDR3 extends over 13 amino acids. CDR1 and CDR2 from the germline V gene are SQVTM and ANQGSEA. In nucleotides, the CDR3 is TGCAGCGTTGCGGCAGGCCTGAACACTGAAGCTTTCTTT. Its translation: CSVAAGLNTEAFF.

This clonotype was seen only a few times. The V and J genes are TRBV6-1 and TRBJ1-1; D remains unclear. Germline V lookup: CDR1 MNHNS, CDR2 SASEGT. This CDR3 comprises 13 residues. With 6 bases removed from V and 1 base from J, the gap between germline ends came to 9 bases. The CDR3: CASSDTKNTEAFF. The CDR3 region has the DNA TGTGCCAGCAGCGATACAAAGAACACTGAAGCTTTCTTT.

The V call is TRBV12-3 or TRBV12-4, the J call TRBJ1-5; D is unclear. Trimming cost V 6 bases and J 4 bases, with 10 bases left between them. The CDR3 is 13 residues long. CDR3 sequence: CASSSNRNQPQHF. For the CDR3, the DNA is TGTGCCAGCAGCTCAAACAGAAATCAGCCCCAGCATTTT.

For this clonotype: A much larger clone is a single base away; this may be a read error. The chain carries TRBV7-2 and TRBJ1-1; 8 nucleotides match TRBD1. CDR1 is SGHTA, CDR2 FQGNSA, per germline. The CDR3 contains 16 residues. J lost 6 bases, V lost 5 bases, and 14 bases had no gene match. The CDR3 reads CASSQREDRVSAEAFF. CDR3 DNA sequence: TGTGCCAGCAGCCAACGGGAGGACAGGGTGTCTGCTGAAGCTTTCTTT. The full variable domain, with the rest looked up from reference TRBV7-2 and TRBJ1-1, is GAGVSQSPSNKVTEKGKDVELRCDPISGHTALYWYRQSLGQGLEFLIYFQGNSAPDKSGLPSDRFSAERTGGSVSTLTIQRTQQEDSAVYLCASSQREDRVSAEAFFGQGTRLTVV.

This clonotype has just a few counts. The chain employs TRBV20-1 and TRBJ1-2; TRBD1 matches at 8 bases. CDR3 length: 14 amino acids. Germline V gene lookup returns CDR1 DFQATT and CDR2 SNEGSKA (reference sequence). The V segment lost 6 bases and the J segment 4 bases; nucleotides outside the gene matches: 10. For the CDR3, the DNA is TGCAGTGCCGTCCGACAGGGGTCGGGCTATGGCTACACCTTC. It encodes CSAVRQGSGYGYTF.

This clonotype has a handful of counts. This CDR3 is CASSLSGTRALEQYF. Here the CDR3 DNA reads TGTGCCAGCAGCTTGTCTGGGACTCGCGCCCTCGAGCAGTACTTC. The V and J genes are TRBV5-4 and TRBJ2-7; possible D gene TRBD2, 6 bases. The germline V gene has CDR1 SGHNT and CDR2 YYREEE (reference sequence). The ends were cut back, 1 base at V and 6 bases at J, with 17 bases in the middle. There are 15 residues in the CDR3.

This clonotype was observed a handful of times. The chain employs TRBV7-8 and TRBJ2-3; unclear D gene. CDR3 length: 16 amino acids. Germline V gene lookup returns CDR1 SGHVS and CDR2 FQNEAQ. Trimming cost V 1 base and J 1 base, with 12 bases left between them. CDR3 nucleotides: TGTGCCAGCAGCTTAGGTAGAGATCGCGGCACAGATACGCAGTATTTT. This codes for CASSLGRDRGTDTQYF.

This chain connects TRBV6-2 or TRBV6-3 to TRBJ2-7, with 10 bases that match TRBD2. The CDR3 totals 19 residues. The V segment lost 6 bases and the J segment 1 base; nucleotides outside the gene matches: 18. Looked up from germline, CDR1 is MNHEY and CDR2 is SVGEGT. This CDR3 reads CASSSTIHQLAGGSYEQYF. DNA for the CDR3: TGTGCCAGCAGCTCTACTATACACCAATTAGCGGGAGGTTCCTACGAGCAGTACTTC.

This clonotype has only a few counts. CDR3 in DNA: TGTGCCACCAGCCCGGGACAGGGGGCAGGGGCCAACGTCCTGACTTTC. Translating it yields CATSPGQGAGANVLTF. The chain combines TRBV24-1 with TRBJ2-6; 12 bases map to TRBD1. The V and J ends lost 7 bases and 4 bases, in that order; junction bases with no gene match: 4. The CDR3 sequence is 16 residues long. Germline V gene lookup returns CDR1 KGHDR and CDR2 SFDVKD.

This clonotype has only a few counts. The chain employs TRBV6-2 or TRBV6-3 and TRBJ2-5; no clear D gene. From germline, CDR1 is MNHEY and CDR2 SVGEGT. The CDR3 consists of 13 residues. The V end lost 3 bases, the J end lost 7 bases, and 12 bases lay between the germline ends. CDR3 DNA sequence: TGTGCCAGCAGTTATGCAAGGACGGGGACCCAGTACTTC. Translated, it gives CASSYARTGTQYF.

This clonotype was seen only a few times. The genes are TRBV6-6 and TRBJ1-1; D might be TRBD1 (5 bases). Germline V gene data show CDR1 as MNHNY and CDR2 as SVGAGI (reference sequence). The CDR3 totals 13 residues. V lost 0 bases and J 5 bases, leaving 7 bases between the germline ends. The CDR3: CASSYSQGTEAFF. DNA for the CDR3: TGTGCCAGCAGTTACTCTCAGGGTACTGAAGCTTTCTTT.

This chain joins TRBV7-2 and TRBJ2-3; D is uncertain. V lost 2 bases, J lost 4 bases, and 4 bases lay in between. The CDR3 extends over 12 amino acids. Germline assignment: CDR1 SGHTA and CDR2 FQGNSA. The CDR3 DNA is TGTGCCAGCAGCTTAATCTCAGATACGCAGTATTTT. Translating gives CASSLISDTQYF.

The V and J genes are TRBV9 and TRBJ2-1, with a possible D match to TRBD2 (5 bases). V was trimmed by 3 bases and J by 0 bases, leaving 19 bases between them. Germline lookup yields CDR1 SGDLS and CDR2 YYNGEE. The CDR3 has 18 residues. CDR3 nucleotides: TGTGCCAGCAGCGAACATATACTAGGTCTAAGCTCCTACAATGAGCAGTTCTTC. Translated, it gives CASSEHILGLSSYNEQFF.

This clonotype was seen many times. The rearrangement uses TRBV5-1 and TRBJ2-2; 9 nucleotides match TRBD2. With V trimmed by 2 bases and J by 2 bases, 4 bases remained unmatched. Germline V lookup: CDR1 SGHRS, CDR2 YFSETQ. This CDR3 spans 16 amino acids. The CDR3 DNA reads TGCGCCAGCAGCTTACCGGGACTAGCAAACACCGGGGAGCTGTTTTTT. Its translation: CASSLPGLANTGELFF.

V usage is TRBV5-1 and J usage is TRBJ1-1, with D unclear. CDR1 is SGHRS and CDR2 is YFSETQ in the germline V gene. This CDR3 is built from 13 residues. V was trimmed by 4 bases and J by 1 base, leaving 8 bases between them. CDR3 nucleotides: TGCGCCAGCAGCGTCGAGAAGAACACTGAAGCTTTCTTT. The encoded protein is CASSVEKNTEAFF.

A remark on this clonotype: A read error is possible here, since a much larger clone lies one base away. The chain is built from TRBV7-2 and TRBJ1-1; D gene unclear. The germline gives CDR1 SGHTA, CDR2 FQGNSA. The CDR3 has 14 amino acids. With 5 bases removed from V and 6 bases from J, the gap between germline ends came to 16 bases. CDR3 region: CASSRVGPRAEAFF. The CDR3, as DNA: TGTGCCAGCAGCCGGGTAGGGCCTCGCGCTGAAGCTTTCTTT.

The chain carries TRBV25-1 and TRBJ2-1; D is unresolved. V shed 7 bases and J shed 7 bases, with 14 bases lying between them. The CDR3 loop spans 13 amino acids. Germline assignment: CDR1 MGHDK and CDR2 SYGVNS. The CDR3 bases are TGTGCCAGCAACAGCTTCGGAAAAAATGAGCAGTTCTTC. This codes for CASNSFGKNEQFF.

The chain links TRBV6-1 to TRBJ1-6; tentatively, D is TRBD1 (5 bases). The CDR3 has 13 amino acids. Looked up from germline, CDR1 is MNHNS and CDR2 is SASEGT. Trimming took off 7 bases at V and 10 bases at J, with 14 bases between the two ends. The CDR3 DNA follows: TGTGCCAGCACCCAGGGTAGCCGGTCACCCCTCCACTTT. Amino acids: CASTQGSRSPLHF.

The V call is TRBV12-3 or TRBV12-4, the J call TRBJ1-2; TRBD1 might be the D (6 bases). The CDR3 is 13 amino acids. With 4 bases removed from V and 5 bases from J, the gap between germline ends came to 11 bases. For the CDR3, the DNA is TGTGCCAGCAGTTACAGGGTAGGGTATGGCTACACCTTC. Protein sequence: CASSYRVGYGYTF.

This rearrangement joins TRBV7-3 to TRBJ1-1; D call uncertain. Trimming pared 4 bases from V and 3 bases from J, leaving 12 bases between. The CDR3 spans 14 residues. CDR1 is SGHTA, CDR2 FQGTGA, per germline. CDR3 DNA sequence: TGTGCCAGCAGCTCTACCGGGTGGGACACTGAAGCTTTCTTT. This encodes CASSSTGWDTEAFF.

This clonotype is labeled as medium-sized (0.01 to 0.1%). The chain is built from TRBV6-1 and TRBJ1-5; the D is unclear. Per the germline V gene, CDR1 is MNHNS and CDR2 is SASEGT. With 4 bases removed from V and 2 bases from J, the gap between germline ends came to 9 bases. CDR3 length: 14 amino acids. The CDR3 here is CASSGPEGNQPQHF. CDR3 DNA sequence: TGTGCCAGCAGTGGACCTGAGGGCAATCAGCCCCAGCATTTT.

This chain links TRBV12-3 or TRBV12-4 with TRBJ1-2; D perhaps matches TRBD1 (5 bases). V lost 5 bases and J 6 bases, leaving 13 bases between the germline ends. This CDR3 contains 13 residues. In DNA, the CDR3 is TGTGCCAGCAGTCCCGGGACGATCAATGGCTACACCTTC. It translates to CASSPGTINGYTF.

The CDR3, as DNA: TGTGCCACCAGCAGAGACCTAGCGGGCACCGGGGAGCTGTTTTTT. This sequence encodes CATSRDLAGTGELFF. The chain is built from TRBV15 and TRBJ2-2; 8 bases are shared with TRBD2. Germline V gene data show CDR1 as LNHNV and CDR2 as YYDKDF (reference sequence). The CDR3 has 15 amino acids. Trimming took 0 bases from V and 4 from J; bases not matched to a gene: 1.

V gene TRBV10-2 combines with J gene TRBJ2-1; 9 bases line up with TRBD2. Germline V lookup: CDR1 WSHSY, CDR2 SAAADI. V lost 8 bases and J lost 10; bases outside the gene matches: 12. This CDR3 has 14 amino acids. CDR3 coding DNA: TGCGCCAGCTCGAGCGGGAGGCCGGAGGGGGAGCAGTTCTTC. Translated: CASSSGRPEGEQFF.

The chain recombines TRBV6-2 or TRBV6-3 with TRBJ2-3; unclear D gene. V lost 1 base and J lost 0, with 8 bases in between. Germline values: CDR1 MNHEY, CDR2 SVGEGT. The CDR3 sequence is 15 residues long. The CDR3 bases are TGTGCCAGCAGTTACTGGGCAACCAGCACAGATACGCAGTATTTT. Protein: CASSYWATSTDTQYF.

As concerns this clonotype: The germline gene is not matched at one end of the junction; a read error may be the cause. The rearrangement links TRBV10-3 to TRBJ2-7; D tentatively reads TRBD1 or TRBD2 (7 bases each). Looked up from germline, CDR1 is ENHRY and CDR2 is SYGVKD. The CDR3 totals 12 residues. The CDR3 reads CAVSQGGYEQYF. The DNA of the CDR3 is TGTGCCGTCAGCCAGGGGGGGTACGAGCAGTACTTC.

The sample holds a few counts of this clonotype. The chain combines TRBV5-1 with TRBJ2-2; 9 positions match TRBD1. Trimming removed 5 bases from V and 5 bases from J; junction bases left unmatched: 4. This CDR3 is built from 14 residues. The germline CDR1 and CDR2 sequences are SGHRS and YFSETQ. The CDR3: CASRGQGLTGELFF. CDR3 DNA sequence: TGCGCCAGCAGGGGACAGGGTCTGACCGGGGAGCTGTTTTTT.